This note documents a single TCR beta chain sequence. The V and J ends lost 2 bases and 8 bases respectively, with 9 bases between them. Germline V gene lookup returns CDR1 SGHAT and CDR2 FQNNGV. This CDR3 region has 13 residues. The sample originates from a study of tumor-infiltrating lymphocytes in oesophageal squamous cell carcinoma. TCRdb redid the calling of the reads with MiXCR, one entry per CDR3 protein. The profile covers more than 10,000 distinct CDR3 sequences, with over 50% appearing a single time and roughly 50% taken by the ten largest. The chain joins TRBV11-2 to TRBJ1-4; D remains ambiguous. What was sequenced was blood. The sequence was obtained from a female donor with esophageal squamous cell carcinoma. The CDR3 DNA follows: TGTGCCAGCAGCTTACGGCCTGGAGAAAAACTGTTTTTT. Protein: CASSLRPGEKLFF.